The 32 T cell receptor beta chains listed next were all sequenced from one sample in a study of shared clonotypes between healthy human individuals. Only in-frame clones appear in the TCRdb table, and some are missing; sequencing was by immunoSEQ multiplex PCR. The sample lists about 2 million clones; roughly 96% were seen once. Sequenced material: naive CD4+ T cells sorted from blood. The subset was: CD45RA+ positively selected. The receptor source for this set is a man younger than 35 in good health.

This clone was counted a single time. This chain connects TRBV7-9 to TRBJ2-2; D uncertain. The V end was cut by 3 bases, the J end by 4 bases, with 6 bases between. The V gene's germline CDR1 is SEHNR and CDR2 FQNEAQ (reference sequence). This CDR3 is built from 13 residues. The CDR3 bases are TGTGCCAGCAGCTTGCCCCCCACCGGGGAGCTGTTTTTT. Protein sequence: CASSLPPTGELFF.

The count of this clone is one. The chain joins TRBV2 to TRBJ2-7, with D uncertain. V was clipped by 6 bases and J by 1 base, with 19 bases between them. From germline, CDR1 is SNHLY and CDR2 FYNNEI. CDR3 length: 16 amino acids. CDR3 nucleotide sequence: TGTGCCAGCAGACAATTAGCCGTGGTGGGTTCCTACGAGCAGTACTTC. This sequence encodes CASRQLAVVGSYEQYF.

This chain's CDR3 is CASSPGRGANYGYTF. The CDR3 bases are TGCGCCAGCAGCCCGGGAAGGGGAGCTAACTATGGCTACACCTTC. The chain employs TRBV5-1 and TRBJ1-2, with D maybe TRBD1 (5 bases). The CDR3 totals 15 residues. V lost 4 bases to trimming and J lost 0 bases, with 13 bases between them. Germline-derived CDR1 and CDR2 are SGHRS and YFSETQ.

The gene calls are TRBV6-5 and TRBJ1-2, with TRBD1 matching 9 bases. V lost 2 bases, J lost 4 bases, and 5 bases stayed unmatched. The CDR3 sequence is 15 residues long. From germline, CDR1 is MNHEY and CDR2 SVGAGI. The CDR3 sequence: CASSYAGQGIYGYTF. The CDR3 DNA follows: TGTGCCAGCAGTTACGCGGGACAGGGCATCTATGGCTACACCTTC.

This chain joins TRBV5-1 and TRBJ1-3, with 9 bases fitting TRBD1. Germline V gene data show CDR1 as SGHRS and CDR2 as YFSETQ. There are 17 residues in the CDR3. J was trimmed by 0 bases and V by 4 bases; bases with no gene match: 8. The CDR3 DNA is TGCGCCAGCAGCCCCAAACAGGGGGCGACCTCTGGAAACACCATATATTTT. This translates into CASSPKQGATSGNTIYF.

The chain is built from TRBV18 and TRBJ2-4; 8 nucleotides align to TRBD2. The CDR3 runs to 17 residues. Germline CDR1 KGHSH, CDR2 LQKENI. V lost 1 base to trimming and J lost 6 bases; unmatched junction nucleotides: 11. In DNA, the CDR3 is TGTGCCAGCTCACCACTTGGACTAGCCGGGTCGGGAAACATTCAGTACTTC. Its protein product is CASSPLGLAGSGNIQYF.

V is TRBV2 and J is TRBJ1-1, with TRBD1 matching over 7 bases. Germline CDR1 and CDR2: SNHLY and FYNNEI. With 4 bases clipped from V and 6 bases from J, the junction kept 8 bases outside the gene matches. CDR3 length: 14 amino acids. The CDR3 coding sequence is TGTGCCAGCAGTGGTGGGACAGTGGAACCTGAAGCTTTCTTT. The encoded protein is CASSGGTVEPEAFF.

The chain employs TRBV5-4 and TRBJ1-6; the D gene is possibly TRBD1 (5 bases). Germline V gives CDR1 SGHNT, CDR2 YYREEE (reference sequence). V was pared by 2 bases and J by 0 bases, with 9 bases between. This CDR3 is built from 16 residues. CDR3 DNA: TGTGCCAGCAGCTTAAGGGGAAACTCCTATAATTCACCCCTCCACTTT. It codes for CASSLRGNSYNSPLHF.

The chain employs TRBV5-1 and TRBJ2-3; tentative D call: TRBD1 (5 bases). The CDR3 contains 14 residues. V was pared by 6 bases and J by 2 bases, with 13 bases between. Germline CDR1 is SGHRS and CDR2 is YFSETQ. For the CDR3, the DNA is TGCGCCAGCAATTATCAGGGCTTCACAGATACGCAGTATTTT. Translation gives CASNYQGFTDTQYF.

This chain links TRBV7-9 with TRBJ2-2, with TRBD1 identical over 10 bases. This CDR3 is 16 amino acids long. Per the germline V gene, CDR1 is SEHNR and CDR2 is FQNEAQ (reference sequence). V was pared by 5 bases and J by 1 base, with 4 bases of the junction left unmatched. CDR3 protein: CASSPRDRGNTGELFF. CDR3 nucleotide sequence: TGTGCCAGCAGCCCCCGGGACAGGGGGAACACCGGGGAGCTGTTTTTT.

The chain has TRBV4-1 and TRBJ1-5; D unclear. The CDR3 contains 17 residues. From germline, CDR1 is MGHRA and CDR2 YSYEKL. V was clipped by 1 base and J by 10 bases, with 23 bases between them. CDR3 bases: TGCGCCAGCAGCCAAGGCCTGACTTTAAACTCAGTAGAACCCCAGCATTTT. This encodes CASSQGLTLNSVEPQHF.

In its sample, this clone was seen once. V is TRBV11-3 and J is TRBJ1-1, with 8 bases aligning to TRBD1. The J segment lost 0 bases and the V segment lost 5 bases, leaving 2 bases of the junction unmatched. Germline V gene sequence: CDR1 SGHNT, CDR2 YENEEA. The CDR3 is made up of 14 amino acids. For the CDR3, the DNA is TGTGCCAGCAGCAAGGGACAGGTGAACACTGAAGCTTTCTTT. Its protein is CASSKGQVNTEAFF.

Notes on this clone: Other nucleotide sequences in the sample specify the same CDR3. The V and J genes are TRBV5-1 and TRBJ2-3; D not certain. The CDR3 consists of 15 residues. Germline assignment: CDR1 SGHRS and CDR2 YFSETQ. V lost 0 bases and J lost 0, with 8 bases in between. CDR3 loop: CASSLALGSTDTQYF. CDR3 sequence (DNA): TGCGCCAGCAGCTTGGCATTGGGGAGCACAGATACGCAGTATTTT.

This chain links TRBV10-2 with TRBJ2-1; 7 bases agree with TRBD1. Germline CDR1 and CDR2: WSHSY and SAAADI. The CDR3 length is 17 residues. Unmatched junction bases numbered 11, after V lost 5 bases and J lost 1 base. The CDR3 loop is CASSIETGALSYNEQFF. CDR3 bases: TGCGCCAGCAGTATAGAAACAGGGGCGCTTTCCTACAATGAGCAGTTCTTC.

This clone was picked up a small number of times. In the same sample, other DNA sequences code for this CDR3. V usage is TRBV7-2 and J usage is TRBJ2-5; no clear D gene. V was pared by 5 bases and J by 3 bases, with 4 bases between. CDR3 length equals 11 residues. CDR1 and CDR2 from the germline V gene are SGHTA and FQGNSA. In DNA, the CDR3 is TGTGCCAGCAGCCCTAAAGAGACCCAGTACTTC. Translating gives CASSPKETQYF.

The CDR3 DNA follows: TGTGCCAGCAGCTACCGGACTAGCGTGGAGCAGTACTTC. Protein: CASSYRTSVEQYF. The V gene is TRBV7-2, the J gene TRBJ2-7; 9 bases are shared with TRBD2. The germline gives CDR1 SGHTA, CDR2 FQGNSA. V shed 4 bases, J shed 7 bases, and the junction held 5 bases outside the gene matches. The CDR3 extends over 13 amino acids.

The chain uses TRBV4-3 and TRBJ2-2, with D unclear. CDR1 is LGHNA, CDR2 YSLEER, per germline. The CDR3 consists of 14 residues. V lost 0 bases to trimming and J lost 4 bases, with 6 bases between them. As DNA, the CDR3 is TGCGCCAGCAGCCAAGAAGCAGTCACCGGGGAGCTGTTTTTT. Protein: CASSQEAVTGELFF.

The chain uses TRBV5-1 and TRBJ2-2; D is possibly TRBD2 (6 bases). From germline, CDR1 is SGHRS and CDR2 YFSETQ. V lost 2 bases, J lost 3 bases, and 11 bases lay in between. This CDR3 is built from 15 residues. CDR3 in amino acids: CASSFLEGHTGELFF. Here the CDR3 DNA reads TGCGCCAGCAGCTTTCTGGAGGGGCACACCGGGGAGCTGTTTTTT.

CDR3 DNA: TGTGCCAGCAGTTCGTCGGGACAGACAAATGAAAAACTGTTTTTT. It codes for CASSSSGQTNEKLFF. J is TRBJ1-4 and V is TRBV5-5; 7 bases fit TRBD1. Germline loops: CDR1 SGHKS, CDR2 YYEKEE (reference sequence). The CDR3 runs to 15 residues. The J segment lost 5 bases and the V segment lost 5 bases, leaving 9 bases of the junction unmatched.

The J gene is TRBJ1-2, the V gene TRBV19; D might be TRBD1 (6 bases). The V and J ends lost 6 bases and 4 bases respectively, with 12 bases between them. The length of the CDR3 is 13 residues. Germline V CDR1 and CDR2: LNHDA, SQIVND (reference sequence). The DNA of the CDR3 is TGTGCCAGTAGCCAGGACAGCCCCTATGGCTACACCTTC. Amino acid sequence: CASSQDSPYGYTF. Full variable domain (rest looked up from reference TRBV19 and TRBJ1-2): DGGITQSPKYLFRKEGQNVTLSCEQNLNHDAMYWYRQDPGQGLRLIYYSQIVNDFQKGDIAEGYSVSREKKESFPLTVTSAQKNPTAFYLCASSQDSPYGYTFGSGTRLTVV.

V is TRBV5-6 and J is TRBJ2-7; 10 nucleotides match TRBD1. The CDR3 totals 14 residues. Germline CDR1 reads SGHDT; CDR2 reads YYEEEE. Trimming took 6 bases from V and 3 from J; bases not matched to a gene: 6. The CDR3 here is CASTMTGGDYEQYF. The DNA of the CDR3 is TGTGCCAGCACCATGACAGGGGGCGACTACGAGCAGTACTTC.

The genes are TRBV18 and TRBJ2-5, with D unclear. The CDR3 is made up of 13 amino acids. V lost 5 bases to trimming and J lost 5 bases, with 12 bases between them. The germline V gene encodes CDR1 KGHSH and CDR2 LQKENI. The CDR3 bases are TGTGCCAGCTCAACCATAAGGTCTGAGACCCAGTACTTC. This codes for CASSTIRSETQYF. Using reference TRBV18 and TRBJ2-5 for the parts outside the CDR3, the full variable domain is NAGVMQNPRHLVRRRGQEARLRCSPMKGHSHVYWYRQLPEEGLKFMVYLQKENIIDESGMPKERFSAEFPKEGPSILRIQQVVRGDSAAYFCASSTIRSETQYFGPGTRLLVL.

The rearrangement joins TRBV6-5 to TRBJ2-7, with 11 bases that match TRBD2. CDR1 and CDR2 (germline): MNHEY, SVGAGI. Unmatched junction bases numbered 4, after V lost 6 bases and J lost 3 bases. CDR3 length equals 14 residues. The CDR3 loop reads CASSTSGSIYEQYF. In nucleotides, the CDR3 is TGTGCCAGCAGCACTAGCGGGAGTATCTACGAGCAGTACTTC.

V usage is TRBV6-1 and J usage is TRBJ2-1, with D perhaps assigned TRBD1 or TRBD2 (5 bases each). CDR3 size: 15 residues. Germline CDR1 reads MNHNS; CDR2 reads SASEGT. V dropped 4 bases and J dropped 2 bases, with 12 bases sitting between them. CDR3 nucleotides: TGTGCCAGCAGTGGGGGCCGGGGTCCCTACAATGAGCAGTTCTTC. Residues: CASSGGRGPYNEQFF.

The CDR3 DNA reads as TGTGCCAGCAGCCCGCGGGGCAGTGGACTTCGAGAGACCCAGTACTTC. This sequence encodes CASSPRGSGLRETQYF. J is TRBJ2-5 and V is TRBV5-4; maybe TRBD2 (6 bases). CDR3 length: 16 amino acids. V lost 4 bases and J lost 4, with 20 bases in between. Germline V gene data show CDR1 as SGHNT and CDR2 as YYREEE (reference sequence).

The chain couples TRBV18 to TRBJ2-3; D gene ambiguous. V lost 4 bases and J lost 5, with 7 bases in between. This CDR3 region has 12 residues. Germline V lookup: CDR1 KGHSH, CDR2 LQKENI. As DNA, the CDR3 is TGTGCCAGCTCACTTAGAGTAGATACGCAGTATTTT. It yields the protein CASSLRVDTQYF.

CDR3: CASSLAGAGRDTEAFF. The CDR3 DNA is TGCGCCAGCAGCTTGGCCGGTGCAGGTCGGGACACTGAAGCTTTCTTT. The chain joins TRBV5-1 to TRBJ1-1, with unresolved D. Germline V gives CDR1 SGHRS, CDR2 YFSETQ. CDR3 length: 16 amino acids. Trimming stripped 0 bases from V and 3 bases from J, with 15 bases between. Together with reference TRBV5-1 and TRBJ1-1, the CDR3 gives the full variable domain: KAGVTQTPRYLIKTRGQQVTLSCSPISGHRSVSWYQQTPGQGLQFLFEYFSETQRNKGNFPGRFSGRQFSNSRSEMNVSTLELGDSALYLCASSLAGAGRDTEAFFGQGTRLTVV.

As to this clone: Other DNA sequences in this sample translate to the same CDR3. The rearrangement uses TRBV5-1 and TRBJ2-7, with TRBD1 matching over 10 bases. The CDR3 runs 14 residues. Losses at the gene ends were 4 bases for V and 4 bases for J; bases not matched to a gene: 5. Germline V CDR1 and CDR2: SGHRS, YFSETQ. CDR3 amino acids: CASSVGQGGYEQYF. The CDR3 DNA follows: TGCGCCAGCAGCGTAGGACAGGGGGGATACGAGCAGTACTTC.

The genes are TRBV7-8 and TRBJ2-1, with D possibly being TRBD1 or TRBD2 (5 bases each). The germline gives CDR1 SGHVS, CDR2 FQNEAQ. This CDR3 contains 12 residues. V lost 5 bases to trimming and J lost 10 bases, with 12 bases between them. The CDR3 is CASSGTGPEQFF. CDR3 in DNA: TGTGCCAGCAGCGGAACGGGACCCGAGCAGTTCTTC.

This chain connects TRBV19 to TRBJ2-3; 9 bases match TRBD1. Germline values: CDR1 LNHDA, CDR2 SQIVND (reference sequence). V lost 7 bases, J lost 3 bases, and 11 bases stayed unmatched. CDR3 length: 16 amino acids. The CDR3 bases are TGTGCCAGTACACTAACCGGGACAGGGAGAACAGATACGCAGTATTTT. Amino acid sequence: CASTLTGTGRTDTQYF. Full variable domain (outside the CDR3, taken from reference TRBV19 and TRBJ2-3): DGGITQSPKYLFRKEGQNVTLSCEQNLNHDAMYWYRQDPGQGLRLIYYSQIVNDFQKGDIAEGYSVSREKKESFPLTVTSAQKNPTAFYLCASTLTGTGRTDTQYFGPGTRLTVL.

The rearrangement joins TRBV7-9 to TRBJ2-3; unclear D gene. The CDR3 extends over 14 amino acids. Trimming took off 5 bases at V and 0 bases at J, with 9 bases between the two ends. Germline V gene sequence: CDR1 SEHNR, CDR2 FQNEAQ (reference sequence). This CDR3 reads CASSRGPSTDTQYF. CDR3 sequence (DNA): TGTGCCAGCAGCCGCGGCCCTAGCACAGATACGCAGTATTTT.

The chain combines TRBV28 with TRBJ1-2; 7 bases are shared with TRBD1. V shed 5 bases and J 3 bases; nucleotides not matched to a gene: 0. The CDR3 length is 12 residues. CDR1 and CDR2 from the germline V gene are MDHEN and SYDVKM. CDR3 DNA sequence: TGTGCCAGCAGTGGACAGGACTATGGCTACACCTTC. Amino acids: CASSGQDYGYTF.